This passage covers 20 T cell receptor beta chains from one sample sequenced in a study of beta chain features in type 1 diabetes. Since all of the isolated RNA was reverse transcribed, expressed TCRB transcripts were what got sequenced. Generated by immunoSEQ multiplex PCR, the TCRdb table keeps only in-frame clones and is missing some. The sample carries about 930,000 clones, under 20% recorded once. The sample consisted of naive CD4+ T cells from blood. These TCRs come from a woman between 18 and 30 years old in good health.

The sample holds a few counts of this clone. The CDR3 DNA follows: TGTGCCAGCAGCTCCCCCCTCGCGACGGGGATGAACACTGAAGCTTTCTTT. Its translation: CASSSPLATGMNTEAFF. The chain joins TRBV7-9 to TRBJ1-1; D unclear. Germline V gene data show CDR1 as SEHNR and CDR2 as FQNEAQ (reference sequence). The V gene lost 4 bases and the J gene lost 0 bases, with 18 bases spanning the gap. CDR3 length: 17 residues.

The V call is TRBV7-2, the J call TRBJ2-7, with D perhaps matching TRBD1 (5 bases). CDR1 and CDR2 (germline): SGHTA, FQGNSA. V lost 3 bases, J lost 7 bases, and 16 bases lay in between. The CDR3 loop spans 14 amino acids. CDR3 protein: CASSLAAGYREQYF. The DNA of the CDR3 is TGTGCCAGCAGCTTGGCAGCAGGGTACCGGGAGCAGTACTTC.

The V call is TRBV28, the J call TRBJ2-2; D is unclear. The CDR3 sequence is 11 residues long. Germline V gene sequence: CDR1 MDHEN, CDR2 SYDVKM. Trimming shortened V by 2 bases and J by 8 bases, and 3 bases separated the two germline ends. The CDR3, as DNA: TGTGCCAGCAGTTTAAATGGGGAGCTGTTTTTT. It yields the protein CASSLNGELFF.

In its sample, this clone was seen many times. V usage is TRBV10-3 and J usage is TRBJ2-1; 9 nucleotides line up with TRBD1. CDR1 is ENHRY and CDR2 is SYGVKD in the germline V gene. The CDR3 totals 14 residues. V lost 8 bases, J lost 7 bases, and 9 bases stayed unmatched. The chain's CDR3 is CAISPPGTGNEQFF. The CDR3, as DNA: TGTGCCATCTCCCCTCCCGGGACAGGGAATGAGCAGTTCTTC.

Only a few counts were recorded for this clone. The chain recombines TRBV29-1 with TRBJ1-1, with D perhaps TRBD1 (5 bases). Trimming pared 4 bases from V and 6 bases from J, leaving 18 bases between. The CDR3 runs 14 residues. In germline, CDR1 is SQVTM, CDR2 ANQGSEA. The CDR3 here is CSVVGRARGAEAFF. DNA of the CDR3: TGCAGCGTTGTGGGACGGGCCCGCGGTGCTGAAGCTTTCTTT.

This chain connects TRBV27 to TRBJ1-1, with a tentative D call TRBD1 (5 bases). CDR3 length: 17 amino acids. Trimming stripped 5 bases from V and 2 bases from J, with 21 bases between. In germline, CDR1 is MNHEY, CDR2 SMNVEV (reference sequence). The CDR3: CASSPRPPGPVNTEAFF. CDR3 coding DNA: TGTGCCAGCAGTCCCCGACCCCCGGGACCAGTCAACACTGAAGCTTTCTTT.

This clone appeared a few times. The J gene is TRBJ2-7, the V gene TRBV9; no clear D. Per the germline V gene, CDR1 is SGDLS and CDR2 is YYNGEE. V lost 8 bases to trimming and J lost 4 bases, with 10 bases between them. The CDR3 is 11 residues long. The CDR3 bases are TGTGCCAGTTTCCGTGCTTACGAGCAGTACTTC. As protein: CASFRAYEQYF.

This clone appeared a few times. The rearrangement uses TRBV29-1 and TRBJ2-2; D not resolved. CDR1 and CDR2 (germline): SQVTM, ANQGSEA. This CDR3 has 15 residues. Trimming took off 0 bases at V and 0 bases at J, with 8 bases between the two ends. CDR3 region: CSVEDPRTNTGELFF. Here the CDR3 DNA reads TGCAGCGTTGAAGATCCCCGGACGAACACCGGGGAGCTGTTTTTT.

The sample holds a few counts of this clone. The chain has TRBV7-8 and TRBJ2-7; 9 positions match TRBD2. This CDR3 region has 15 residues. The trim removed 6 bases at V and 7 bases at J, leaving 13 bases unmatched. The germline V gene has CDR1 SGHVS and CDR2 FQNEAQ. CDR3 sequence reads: CASRTTGTSFPEQYF. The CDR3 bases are TGTGCCAGCAGAACCACCGGGACTAGCTTTCCAGAGCAGTACTTC.

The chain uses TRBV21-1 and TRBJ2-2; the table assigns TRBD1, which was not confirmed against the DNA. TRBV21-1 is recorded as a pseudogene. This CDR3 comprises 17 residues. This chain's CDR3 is CASSKPDGTVYFGELFF. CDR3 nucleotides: TGTGCCAGCAGCAAACCCGACGGGACAGTTTACTTCGGGGAGCTGTTTTTT.

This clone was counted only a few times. The CDR3 spells CASTQRAGELFF. The CDR3 DNA follows: TGTGCCAGCACCCAACGTGCCGGGGAGCTGTTTTTT. The genes are TRBV28 and TRBJ2-2; D gene uncertain. Trimming removed 7 bases at V and 6 bases at J, with 9 bases between. CDR3 length equals 12 residues. The germline gives CDR1 MDHEN, CDR2 SYDVKM.

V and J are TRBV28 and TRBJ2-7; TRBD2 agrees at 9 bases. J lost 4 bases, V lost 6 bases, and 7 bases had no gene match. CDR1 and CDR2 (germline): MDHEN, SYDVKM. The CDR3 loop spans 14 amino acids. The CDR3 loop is CASRFSGSLYEQYF. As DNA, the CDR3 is TGTGCCAGCAGATTTAGCGGGAGCTTATACGAGCAGTACTTC.

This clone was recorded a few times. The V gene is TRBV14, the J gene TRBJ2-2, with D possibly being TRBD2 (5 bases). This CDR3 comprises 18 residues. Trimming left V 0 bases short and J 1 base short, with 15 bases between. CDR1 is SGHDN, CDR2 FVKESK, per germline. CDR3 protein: CASSQERASLKNTGELFF. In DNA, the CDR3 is TGTGCCAGCAGCCAAGAAAGGGCTAGCCTTAAGAACACCGGGGAGCTGTTTTTT.

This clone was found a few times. This chain's CDR3 is CASSLTSGQGVTSYNEQFF. CDR3 sequence (DNA): TGTGCCAGCAGCTTAACTTCTGGGCAGGGGGTGACGTCCTACAATGAGCAGTTCTTC. The rearrangement uses TRBV11-2 and TRBJ2-1; the match to TRBD1 covers 7 bases. This CDR3 has 19 residues. Germline V gene lookup returns CDR1 SGHAT and CDR2 FQNNGV. The J segment lost 1 base and the V segment lost 2 bases, leaving 14 bases of the junction unmatched.

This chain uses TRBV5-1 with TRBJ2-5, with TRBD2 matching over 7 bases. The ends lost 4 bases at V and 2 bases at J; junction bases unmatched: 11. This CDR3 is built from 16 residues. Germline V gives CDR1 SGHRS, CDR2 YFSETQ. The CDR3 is CASSRPAGLTQETQYF. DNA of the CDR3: TGCGCCAGCAGCAGACCAGCGGGACTGACACAAGAGACCCAGTACTTC.

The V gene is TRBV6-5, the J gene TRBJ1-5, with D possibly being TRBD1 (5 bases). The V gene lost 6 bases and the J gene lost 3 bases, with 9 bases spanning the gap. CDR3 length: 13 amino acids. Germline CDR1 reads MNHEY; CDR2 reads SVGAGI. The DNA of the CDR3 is TGTGCCAGCAGCTGGACATCCAATCAGCCCCAGCATTTT. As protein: CASSWTSNQPQHF.

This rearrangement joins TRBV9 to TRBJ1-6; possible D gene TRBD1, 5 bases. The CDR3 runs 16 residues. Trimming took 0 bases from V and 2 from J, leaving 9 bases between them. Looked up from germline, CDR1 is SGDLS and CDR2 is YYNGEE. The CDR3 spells CASSVGEGAYNSPLHF. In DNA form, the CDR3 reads TGTGCCAGCAGCGTAGGTGAAGGGGCCTATAATTCACCCCTCCACTTT. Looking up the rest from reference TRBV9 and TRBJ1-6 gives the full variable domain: DSGVTQTPKHLITATGQRVTLRCSPRSGDLSVYWYQQSLDQGLQFLIQYYNGEERAKGNILERFSAQQFPDLHSELNLSSLELGDSALYFCASSVGEGAYNSPLHFGNGTRLTVT.

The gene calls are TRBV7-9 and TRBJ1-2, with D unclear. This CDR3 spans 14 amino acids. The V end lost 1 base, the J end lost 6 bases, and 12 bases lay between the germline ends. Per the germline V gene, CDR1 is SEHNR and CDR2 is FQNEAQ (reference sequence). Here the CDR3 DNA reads TGTGCCAGCAGCTTAGAGTGGGAACAAAATGGCTACACCTTC. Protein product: CASSLEWEQNGYTF.

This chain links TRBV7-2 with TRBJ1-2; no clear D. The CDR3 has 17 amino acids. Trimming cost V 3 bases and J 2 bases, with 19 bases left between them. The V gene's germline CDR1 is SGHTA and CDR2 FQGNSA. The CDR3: CASSFTRPRARNYGYTF. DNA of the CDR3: TGTGCCAGCAGCTTCACCAGGCCCCGTGCCCGAAACTATGGCTACACCTTC.

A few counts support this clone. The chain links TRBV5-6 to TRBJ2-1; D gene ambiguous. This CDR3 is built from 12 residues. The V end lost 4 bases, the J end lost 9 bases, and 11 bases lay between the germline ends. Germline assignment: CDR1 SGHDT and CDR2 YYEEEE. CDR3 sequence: CASSVLLGEQFF. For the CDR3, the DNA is TGTGCCAGCAGCGTGCTGTTAGGTGAGCAGTTCTTC.